Listed here are 18 T cell receptor beta chains from one sample, sequenced in a study of CD8 T cells in ankylosing spondylitis (dated by TCRdb to about 2017). Libraries were built with 5' RACE. Reads for this sample came from an Illumina MiSeq. The raw public data were reprocessed by TCRdb itself: fastp quality trimming at Q25, MiXCR clonotype calling, in-frame beta chains only. Entries that share a CDR3 protein sequence are merged under the most common genes and DNA. The sample table records some 30,000 distinct CDR3 sequences; approximately 15% of these occur just once. 36% of the sample is in the top ten clones. The sequencing input was blood. The receptors originated from a male donor with ankylosing spondylitis or in good health (not recorded which).

This clonotype was detected many times. The genes are TRBV20-1 and TRBJ2-3; TRBD1 aligns across 8 bases. Looked up from germline, CDR1 is DFQATT and CDR2 is SNEGSKA (reference sequence). The CDR3 totals 17 residues. V lost 0 bases, J lost 6 bases, and 14 bases stayed unmatched. The CDR3 is CSARDPMGTGSFDTQYF. Here the CDR3 DNA reads TGCAGTGCTAGAGATCCTATGGGGACAGGTTCATTCGATACGCAGTATTTT.

This clonotype has just a few counts. V gene TRBV6-1 combines with J gene TRBJ1-4, with 7 bases fitting TRBD1. After removal of 4 bases from V and 7 bases from J, the junction contained 12 bases not matched to a gene. The CDR3 spans 16 residues. The V gene's germline CDR1 is MNHNS and CDR2 SASEGT. CDR3 sequence reads: CASSVRQGRVGEKLFF. CDR3 DNA: TGTGCCAGCAGTGTCCGACAGGGACGGGTTGGTGAAAAACTGTTTTTT.

In its sample, this clonotype was seen a few times. The gene calls are TRBV20-1 and TRBJ1-3; D unresolved. CDR1 DFQATT and CDR2 SNEGSKA come from the germline V gene (reference sequence). The V end was cut by 5 bases, the J end by 1 base, with 12 bases between. This CDR3 is 14 amino acids long. The CDR3 loop is CSAFGLESGNTIYF. The CDR3 nucleotides read TGCAGTGCTTTTGGTTTAGAGTCTGGAAACACCATATATTTT.

This clonotype was seen at least ten times. This chain links TRBV5-1 with TRBJ1-1; 12 bases map to TRBD1. The J segment lost 1 base and the V segment lost 4 bases, leaving 8 bases of the junction unmatched. This CDR3 has 17 amino acids. The germline V gene encodes CDR1 SGHRS and CDR2 YFSETQ. The CDR3 DNA reads as TGCGCCAGCAGCGGGGGACAGGGGGCCCTCACGAACACTGAAGCTTTCTTT. Residues: CASSGGQGALTNTEAFF.

This rearrangement joins TRBV11-2 to TRBJ2-2; D might be TRBD2 (5 bases). The CDR3 extends over 14 amino acids. V shed 3 bases and J shed 2 bases, with 7 bases lying between them. Germline CDR1 SGHAT, CDR2 FQNNGV. In nucleotides, the CDR3 is TGTGCCAGCAGCTTCGGGATCAACACCGGGGAGCTGTTTTTT. Its translation: CASSFGINTGELFF. The complete variable domain, with remaining parts taken from reference TRBV11-2 and TRBJ2-2, reads EAGVAQSPRYKIIEKRQSVAFWCNPISGHATLYWYQQILGQGPKLLIQFQNNGVVDDSQLPKDRFSAERLKGVDSTLKIQPAKLEDSAVYLCASSFGINTGELFFGEGSRLTVL.

Comments on this clonotype: A read error may account for a junction end that differs from germline. The rearrangement links TRBV20-1 to TRBJ1-4; TRBD1 is a possible D gene (6 bases). CDR1 is DFQATT and CDR2 is SNEGSKA in the germline V gene (reference sequence). This CDR3 is 11 amino acids long. CDR3 protein: CSAEETGPPIF. The DNA of the CDR3 is TGCAGTGCTGAAGAAACAGGGCCTCCCATTTTT.

This clonotype has a handful of counts. The chain combines TRBV5-5 with TRBJ2-2; tentatively, D is TRBD1 (5 bases). Trimming left V 4 bases short and J 5 bases short, with 15 bases between. The CDR3 extends over 15 amino acids. Germline V lookup: CDR1 SGHKS, CDR2 YYEKEE (reference sequence). The CDR3 reads CASSVNLQVTGELFF. CDR3 DNA sequence: TGTGCCAGCAGCGTAAACCTACAGGTGACCGGGGAGCTGTTTTTT.

This sequence joins TRBV5-1 and TRBJ2-7; D possibly corresponds to TRBD2 (5 bases). The V end lost 4 bases, the J end lost 1 base, and 12 bases lay between the germline ends. Germline lookup yields CDR1 SGHRS and CDR2 YFSETQ. There are 14 residues in the CDR3. The CDR3 coding sequence is TGCGCCAGCAGCCCAGGACTGGGGTCCTACGAGCAGTACGTC. It codes for CASSPGLGSYEQYV.

This chain connects TRBV6-2 or TRBV6-3 to TRBJ1-3; D is ambiguous. Germline CDR1 reads MNHEY; CDR2 reads SVGEGT. This CDR3 contains 15 residues. The V gene lost 2 bases and the J gene lost 0 bases, with 8 bases spanning the gap. CDR3 nucleotides: TGTGCCAGCAGTTACAACCTCGTCTCTGGAAACACCATATATTTT. Its protein product is CASSYNLVSGNTIYF.

V gene TRBV12-3 or TRBV12-4 combines with J gene TRBJ2-7, with D possibly TRBD2 on 5 matching bases. V lost 4 bases to trimming and J lost 3 bases, with 19 bases between them. The CDR3 covers 16 residues. CDR3 sequence reads: CASSSYSREGSYEQYF. The CDR3, as DNA: TGTGCCAGCAGTTCCTATTCCCGGGAAGGCAGCTACGAGCAGTACTTC.

This clonotype was counted between two and nine times. The chain couples TRBV29-1 to TRBJ2-7; no clear D gene. This CDR3 is built from 11 residues. Deletions cut 5 bases from V and 6 bases from J, with 11 bases between. Germline V gene data show CDR1 as SQVTM and CDR2 as ANQGSEA. CDR3 nucleotides: TGCAGCGTTAGGCAGGACCTCGAGCAGTACTTC. As protein: CSVRQDLEQYF.

The chain employs TRBV20-1 and TRBJ2-2; D unresolved. V gave up 6 bases and J gave up 1 base, with 9 bases separating them. The CDR3 contains 13 residues. In germline, CDR1 is DFQATT, CDR2 SNEGSKA (reference sequence). This chain's CDR3 is CSAHTGNTGELFF. DNA of the CDR3: TGCAGTGCCCATACGGGGAACACCGGGGAGCTGTTTTTT.

This chain joins TRBV3-1 and TRBJ2-3, with D possibly called TRBD1 or TRBD2 (5 bases each). V shed 2 bases and J shed 6 bases, with 12 bases lying between them. The CDR3 has 14 amino acids. Germline V gene lookup returns CDR1 LGHDT and CDR2 YNNKEL (reference sequence). The CDR3 spells CASSQQPGTDTQYF. CDR3 DNA sequence: TGTGCCAGCAGCCAACAACCGGGGACGGATACGCAGTATTTT.

The chain joins TRBV4-2 to TRBJ1-1; D uncertain. Germline loops: CDR1 LGHNA, CDR2 YNFKEQ. This CDR3 is built from 17 residues. The V and J ends lost 0 bases and 5 bases respectively, with 19 bases between them. The CDR3 DNA follows: TGTGCCAGCAGCCAAGACCACATGTTGGCAGCTAGTACTGAAGCTTTCTTT. It translates to CASSQDHMLAASTEAFF.

V is TRBV28 and J is TRBJ2-3; 10 bases are shared with TRBD2. The V segment lost 11 bases and the J segment 2 bases; nucleotides outside the gene matches: 10. The CDR3 loop spans 15 amino acids. The germline V gene encodes CDR1 MDHEN and CDR2 SYDVKM. CDR3: CAGRSSGGYTDTQYF. The CDR3 DNA follows: TGTGCCGGTCGATCTAGCGGGGGTTACACAGATACGCAGTATTTT.

Of note for this clonotype: The junction differs from germline at one of its ends, possibly a read error. This chain joins TRBV7-9 and TRBJ2-5; D is perhaps TRBD1 (6 bases). The length of the CDR3 is 12 residues. Germline lookup yields CDR1 SEHNR and CDR2 FQNEAQ (reference sequence). The CDR3 DNA follows: TGTGCCAGCAGCTTAGATACAGGGTTTCAAAACTTC. Its translation is CASSLDTGFQNF.

This clonotype has only a few counts. This rearrangement joins TRBV25-1 to TRBJ2-3; tentatively, D is TRBD2 (5 bases). Deletions cut 8 bases from V and 6 bases from J, with 12 bases between. Germline V gene lookup returns CDR1 MGHDK and CDR2 SYGVNS. The CDR3 contains 12 residues. The CDR3 region has the DNA TGTGCCAGCGGCGGGTTTGTGGATACGCAGTATTTT. Protein: CASGGFVDTQYF.

J is TRBJ2-1 and V is TRBV20-1, with 13 bases matching TRBD2. The CDR3 totals 14 residues. Trimming at V came to 6 bases and at J to 4 bases, leaving 3 bases not matched to a gene. From germline, CDR1 is DFQATT and CDR2 SNEGSKA (reference sequence). The DNA for the CDR3 is TGCAGTGCGGGGGGACTAGCGGGGTACAATGAGCAGTTCTTC. The encoded protein is CSAGGLAGYNEQFF.